Each of the 18 T cell receptor beta chains below was sequenced from the same sample in a study of CD8 T cells in ankylosing spondylitis. TCRdb passed the 5' RACE reads through MiXCR, listing each CDR3 protein once. Among roughly 180,000 distinct CDR3 sequences listed, 11% were seen once. The sample taken for sequencing was blood, either unsorted or a sorted T cell fraction (not recorded which). The receptor source for this set is a male donor with ankylosing spondylitis or in good health (not recorded which).

In its sample, this clonotype was seen many times. The chain recombines TRBV5-1 with TRBJ1-2, with D perhaps TRBD1 (5 bases). V dropped 2 bases and J dropped 6 bases, with 17 bases sitting between them. The germline V gene encodes CDR1 SGHRS and CDR2 YFSETQ. The CDR3 consists of 15 residues. The CDR3 loop is CASSFLGDDGDGYTF. In DNA form, the CDR3 reads TGCGCCAGCAGCTTCTTAGGGGATGATGGTGATGGCTACACCTTC. Full variable domain (remainder filled in from reference TRBV5-1 and TRBJ1-2): KAGVTQTPRYLIKTRGQQVTLSCSPISGHRSVSWYQQTPGQGLQFLFEYFSETQRNKGNFPGRFSGRQFSNSRSEMNVSTLELGDSALYLCASSFLGDDGDGYTFGSGTRLTVV.

This clonotype was recorded many times. The chain uses TRBV5-1 and TRBJ2-1; a weak D match, TRBD2 (5 bases). The germline V gene has CDR1 SGHRS and CDR2 YFSETQ. V lost 4 bases and J 1 base, leaving 21 bases between the germline ends. CDR3 length: 18 amino acids. The CDR3 bases are TGCGCCAGCAGCCCCAAGGGCAGCAGAGGCGGGTCCTACAATGAGCAGTTCTTC. This gives the protein CASSPKGSRGGSYNEQFF.

For the CDR3, the DNA is TGTGCCAGCAGCTCAGGGGTTGGACCCGAGCAGTACTTC. Its protein is CASSSGVGPEQYF. This sequence joins TRBV16 and TRBJ2-7; TRBD1 is a possible D gene (6 bases). Trimming shortened V by 5 bases and J by 6 bases, and 14 bases separated the two germline ends. Germline-derived CDR1 and CDR2 are KGHSY and FQNENV. This CDR3 has 13 amino acids. Full variable domain (remainder filled in from reference TRBV16 and TRBJ2-7): GEEVAQTPKHLVRGEGQKAKLYCAPIKGHSYVFWYQQVLKNEFKFLISFQNENVFDETGMPKERFSAKCLPNSPCSLEIQATKLEDSAVYFCASSSGVGPEQYFGPGTRLTVT.

This clonotype was seen repeatedly, ten times or more. The chain carries TRBV5-1 and TRBJ2-7; D might be TRBD2 (7 bases). Trimming took 1 base from V and 6 from J, leaving 14 bases between them. Germline V CDR1 and CDR2: SGHRS, YFSETQ. CDR3 length equals 14 residues. CDR3 DNA sequence: TGCGCCAGCAGCTTGAGCGGGGAACAGGGCGAGCAGTACTTC. The encoded protein is CASSLSGEQGEQYF. The entire variable domain, with the rest obtained from reference TRBV5-1 and TRBJ2-7, is as follows: KAGVTQTPRYLIKTRGQQVTLSCSPISGHRSVSWYQQTPGQGLQFLFEYFSETQRNKGNFPGRFSGRQFSNSRSEMNVSTLELGDSALYLCASSLSGEQGEQYFGPGTRLTVT.

In DNA, the CDR3 is TGCGCCAGCAGCCGCCTTCTAAGCGGGGTAAAAGAGACCCAGTACTTC. Translated: CASSRLLSGVKETQYF. The chain combines TRBV4-1 with TRBJ2-5; 7 nucleotides agree with TRBD2. Germline values: CDR1 MGHRA, CDR2 YSYEKL. This CDR3 is built from 16 residues. The junction had 11 bases not matched to a gene; V was cut back by 4 bases and J by 3 bases.

This clonotype was seen more than once but under ten times. The genes are TRBV12-3 or TRBV12-4 and TRBJ2-4; D is undetermined. There are 15 residues in the CDR3. Trimming stripped 3 bases from V and 0 bases from J, with 9 bases between. The CDR3 protein is CASSLLQIAKNIQYF. CDR3 in DNA: TGTGCCAGCAGTTTGCTGCAGATAGCCAAAAACATTCAGTACTTC.

Many counts were recorded for this clonotype. DNA for the CDR3: TGTGCCAGCAGTTTAAGGAAACTAGCGGGAGCCGGGGAGCTGTTTTTT. This encodes CASSLRKLAGAGELFF. This chain uses TRBV27 with TRBJ2-2; 11 bases fit TRBD2. This CDR3 comprises 16 residues. The J segment lost 6 bases and the V segment lost 2 bases, leaving 5 bases of the junction unmatched. Germline loops: CDR1 MNHEY, CDR2 SMNVEV (reference sequence).

Ten or more counts support this clonotype. The genes are TRBV29-1 and TRBJ1-2; 7 nucleotides agree with TRBD1. This CDR3 contains 15 residues. Trimming took 5 bases from V and 4 from J; bases not matched to a gene: 13. Germline CDR1 SQVTM, CDR2 ANQGSEA. CDR3 region: CSVPRPGQGGYGYTF. The CDR3 coding sequence is TGCAGCGTTCCCCGCCCCGGTCAGGGGGGCTATGGCTACACCTTC.

The V gene is TRBV12-3 or TRBV12-4, the J gene TRBJ2-5; D is uncertain. Deletions cut 6 bases from V and 4 bases from J, with 21 bases between. This CDR3 has 16 amino acids. CDR3 residues: CASSPALSGWGETQYF. The CDR3 nucleotides are TGTGCCAGCAGCCCGGCCCTATCCGGTTGGGGAGAGACCCAGTACTTC.

As concerns this clonotype: A single base separates this from a much larger clone, so it may be a read error. The chain has TRBV5-1 and TRBJ2-5; no definite D call. Germline V gives CDR1 SGHRS, CDR2 YFSETQ. This CDR3 has 11 residues. V gave up 0 bases and J gave up 7 bases, with 4 bases separating them. The CDR3 here is CASSLAGTQYF. DNA for the CDR3: TGCGCCAGCAGCTTGGCAGGGACCCAGTACTTC.

Ten or more counts support this clonotype. The chain joins TRBV7-6 to TRBJ2-1; D is ambiguous. Germline V lookup: CDR1 SGHVS, CDR2 FNYEAQ. Deletions cut 0 bases from V and 1 base from J, with 10 bases between. The CDR3 runs 16 residues. The CDR3 nucleotides are TGTGCCAGCAGCTTAGCGGACGATATTTCCTACAATGAGCAGTTCTTC. Its protein is CASSLADDISYNEQFF.

This clonotype was counted many times. The chain links TRBV27 to TRBJ2-1; D is possibly TRBD2 (5 bases). CDR1 and CDR2 from the germline V gene are MNHEY and SMNVEV (reference sequence). Trimming removed 3 bases at V and 7 bases at J, with 19 bases between. The CDR3 totals 16 residues. The DNA of the CDR3 is TGTGCCAGCAGTTTGGGGAGCCTCGGGGTCCAAAATGAGCAGTTCTTC. Its protein product is CASSLGSLGVQNEQFF.

This clonotype was counted a few times. Because the CDR3's place on the DNA is in doubt, the DNA is left out and the CDR3 is given as listed by TCRdb. The J gene is TRBJ2-2, the V gene TRBV12-2; TRBD1 is the table's D call, not checked against the DNA. TRBV12-2 is recorded as a pseudogene. Inclusive of both ends, the CDR3 amounts to 17 amino acids. CDR3 in amino acids: CASRIVATGANTGELFF.

This clonotype showed up just once. This chain links TRBV20-1 with TRBJ1-2; D gene ambiguous. The length of the CDR3 is 12 residues. CDR1 and CDR2 (germline): DFQATT, SNEGSKA (reference sequence). Trimming pared 5 bases from V and 8 bases from J, leaving 15 bases between. CDR3: CSAHGVQLGYTF. DNA for the CDR3: TGCAGTGCTCACGGGGTACAACTCGGCTACACCTTC.

This clonotype was counted a few times. This sequence joins TRBV20-1 and TRBJ2-2; D is unclear. The V and J ends lost 0 bases and 1 base respectively, with 15 bases between them. The CDR3 sequence is 17 residues long. Looked up from germline, CDR1 is DFQATT and CDR2 is SNEGSKA (reference sequence). The CDR3 is CSARDLRKGLNTGELFF. The CDR3 region has the DNA TGCAGTGCTAGAGATTTACGGAAAGGGCTGAACACCGGGGAGCTGTTTTTT.

This clonotype came up many times. The V call is TRBV6-1, the J call TRBJ2-1, with D possibly being TRBD1 (6 bases). Trimming left V 7 bases short and J 16 bases short, with 26 bases between. The CDR3 loop spans 14 amino acids. Germline-derived CDR1 and CDR2 are MNHNS and SASEGT. CDR3 DNA: TGTGCCAGCAAGTACAGAAGGCTCGGACAGTCGAATTTCTTC. Amino acid sequence: CASKYRRLGQSNFF.

This clonotype was detected many times. The rearrangement links TRBV27 to TRBJ2-2; the D gene is possibly TRBD2 (6 bases). V was clipped by 3 bases and J by 8 bases, with 19 bases between them. Germline V lookup: CDR1 MNHEY, CDR2 SMNVEV (reference sequence). The CDR3 has 16 residues. As DNA, the CDR3 is TGTGCCAGCAGTTTCTCCGGGACTCCTTCGAGAGGGGAGCTGTTTTTT. Residues: CASSFSGTPSRGELFF.

The chain combines TRBV5-1 with TRBJ1-4, with TRBD1 matching over 7 bases. This CDR3 has 15 residues. Germline CDR1 SGHRS, CDR2 YFSETQ. V lost 4 bases to trimming and J lost 4 bases; unmatched junction nucleotides: 7. In DNA form, the CDR3 reads TGCGCCAGCAGCCAGAGCCAGGGGGGTAATGAAAAACTGTTTTTT. It codes for CASSQSQGGNEKLFF.